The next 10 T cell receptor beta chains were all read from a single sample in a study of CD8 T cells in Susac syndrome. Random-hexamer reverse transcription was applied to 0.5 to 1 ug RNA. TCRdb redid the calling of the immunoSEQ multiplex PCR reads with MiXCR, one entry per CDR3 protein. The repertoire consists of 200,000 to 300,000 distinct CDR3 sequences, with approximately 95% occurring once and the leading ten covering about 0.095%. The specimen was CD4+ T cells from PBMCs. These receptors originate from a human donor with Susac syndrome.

DNA of the CDR3: TGTGCCTGGGGACAACTTTTCCAAGAGACCCAGTACTTC. Translated, it gives CAWGQLFQETQYF. The rearrangement uses TRBV30 and TRBJ2-5; weak D call: TRBD1 (5 bases). Germline V gene lookup returns CDR1 GTSNPN and CDR2 SVGIG (reference sequence). Trimming pared 5 bases from V and 1 base from J, leaving 11 bases between. This CDR3 has 13 residues.

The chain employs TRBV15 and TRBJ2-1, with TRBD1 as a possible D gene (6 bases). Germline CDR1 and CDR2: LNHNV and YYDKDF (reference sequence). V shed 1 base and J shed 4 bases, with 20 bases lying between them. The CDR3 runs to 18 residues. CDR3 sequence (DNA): TGTGCCACCAGCAGAGGGGCCTCCGGGACAACCGGGTACAATGAGCAGTTCTTC. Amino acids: CATSRGASGTTGYNEQFF.

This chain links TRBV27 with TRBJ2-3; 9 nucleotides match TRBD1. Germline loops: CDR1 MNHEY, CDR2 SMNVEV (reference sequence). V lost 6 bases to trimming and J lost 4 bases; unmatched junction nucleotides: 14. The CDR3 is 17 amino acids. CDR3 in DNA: TGTGCCAGCAGCCCGCCCCTTTTCGGGACAGGGTCAGATACGCAGTATTTT. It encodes CASSPPLFGTGSDTQYF.

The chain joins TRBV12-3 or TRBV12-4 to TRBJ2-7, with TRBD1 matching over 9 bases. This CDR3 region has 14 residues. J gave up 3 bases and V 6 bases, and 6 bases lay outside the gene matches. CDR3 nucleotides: TGTGCCAGCAGGGGACAGGGAGTTGTCTACGAGCAGTACTTC. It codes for CASRGQGVVYEQYF.

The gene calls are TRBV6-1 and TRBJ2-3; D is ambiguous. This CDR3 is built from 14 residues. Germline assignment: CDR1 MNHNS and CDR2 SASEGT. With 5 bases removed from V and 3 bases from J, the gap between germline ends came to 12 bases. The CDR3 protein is CASSLGPETDTQYF. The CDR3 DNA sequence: TGTGCCAGCAGTCTGGGTCCTGAGACAGATACGCAGTATTTT.

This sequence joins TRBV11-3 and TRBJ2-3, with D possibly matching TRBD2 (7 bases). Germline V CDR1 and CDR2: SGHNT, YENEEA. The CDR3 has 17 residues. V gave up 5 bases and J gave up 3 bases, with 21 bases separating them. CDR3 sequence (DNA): TGTGCCAGCAGCCTAGGGAGGGGGAGGGTCAAGACAGATACGCAGTATTTT. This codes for CASSLGRGRVKTDTQYF.

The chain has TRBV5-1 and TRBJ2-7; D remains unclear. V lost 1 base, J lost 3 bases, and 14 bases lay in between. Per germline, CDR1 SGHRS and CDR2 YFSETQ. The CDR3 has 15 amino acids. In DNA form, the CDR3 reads TGCGCCAGCAGCTTGATTCGGGTTATGCACTACGAGCAGTACTTC. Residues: CASSLIRVMHYEQYF.

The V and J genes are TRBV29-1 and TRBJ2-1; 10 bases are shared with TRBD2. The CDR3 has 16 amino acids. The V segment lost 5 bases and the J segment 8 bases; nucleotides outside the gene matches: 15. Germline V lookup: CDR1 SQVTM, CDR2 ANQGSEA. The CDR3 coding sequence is TGCAGCGTTACTGCGAAGAGCGGGAGGGGTCTCCATGAGCAGTTCTTC. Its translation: CSVTAKSGRGLHEQFF.

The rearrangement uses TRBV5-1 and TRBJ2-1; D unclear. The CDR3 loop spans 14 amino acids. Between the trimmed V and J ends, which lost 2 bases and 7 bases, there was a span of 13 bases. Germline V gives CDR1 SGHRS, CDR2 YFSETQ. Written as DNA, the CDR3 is TGCGCCAGCAGCTTCAGTAATGGCGGTAATGAGCAGTTCTTC. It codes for CASSFSNGGNEQFF.

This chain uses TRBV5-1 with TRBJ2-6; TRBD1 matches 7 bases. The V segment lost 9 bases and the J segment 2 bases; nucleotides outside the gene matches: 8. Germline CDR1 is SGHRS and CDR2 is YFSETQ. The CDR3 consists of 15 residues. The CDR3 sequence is CATTPGQAGANVLTF. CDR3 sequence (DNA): TGCGCCACAACTCCTGGACAGGCTGGGGCCAACGTCCTGACTTTC.